These 14 T cell receptor beta chains originate from one sample sequenced in a study of blood T cells in healthy people across ages. The authors ran a second PCR of roughly 7 to 11 cycles using a sample-barcoded 5' primer and a J-beta primer mix. Each CDR3 protein gets one entry after TCRdb re-called the 5' RACE reads with MiXCR. The sample has 1.2 million to 1.5 million distinct CDR3 sequences, almost 60% seen once. What was sequenced was blood. The source of these receptors is a man younger than 30 in good health.

This clonotype was observed a few times. The chain couples TRBV6-5 to TRBJ1-1; a weak D match, TRBD1 (5 bases). Germline values: CDR1 MNHEY, CDR2 SVGAGI. V was trimmed by 6 bases and J by 2 bases, leaving 19 bases between them. The CDR3 sequence is 16 residues long. In nucleotides, the CDR3 is TGTGCCAGCAGACCTATGGGGGTTTTAGGCAACACTGAAGCTTTCTTT. This sequence encodes CASRPMGVLGNTEAFF.

This clonotype has a handful of counts. V and J are TRBV29-1 and TRBJ2-4, with D possibly being TRBD2 (7 bases). Matching the DNA end better, TRBJ2-7 makes the J call doubtful. CDR3 length: 16 amino acids. Germline CDR1 reads SQVTM; CDR2 reads ANQGSEA. The CDR3 nucleotides read TGCAGCGCGATACTGAGGGGGGGGAGTCGTTCCTACGAGCAGTACTTC. It specifies CSAILRGGSRSYEQYF.

V is TRBV7-8 and J is TRBJ2-2; either TRBD1 or TRBD2 may fit D (5 bases each). The CDR3 is 14 residues long. In germline, CDR1 is SGHVS, CDR2 FQNEAQ. V lost 8 bases and J lost 0, with 10 bases in between. CDR3 nucleotides: TGTGCCAGCTCGGGGCGTGCGAACACCGGGGAGCTGTTTTTT. This translates into CASSGRANTGELFF.

This CDR3 reads CASARDRGRETQYF. The CDR3 bases are TGTGCCAGCGCACGGGACAGGGGGCGGGAGACCCAGTACTTC. The J gene is TRBJ2-5, the V gene TRBV6-6; TRBD1 matches at 12 bases. V shed 8 bases and J 5 bases; nucleotides not matched to a gene: 6. CDR3 size: 14 residues. In germline, CDR1 is MNHNY, CDR2 SVGAGI (reference sequence).

This clonotype showed up just a few times. V usage is TRBV4-3 and J usage is TRBJ1-2; no definite D call. The CDR3 extends over 14 amino acids. V was shortened by 3 bases and J by 4 bases, with 12 bases between the two germline ends. Looked up from germline, CDR1 is LGHNA and CDR2 is YSLEER. CDR3 nucleotide sequence: TGCGCCAGCAGCCATGTGGGCAGCTCCTATGGCTACACCTTC. Its protein is CASSHVGSSYGYTF.

This clonotype has a handful of counts. V and J are TRBV7-6 and TRBJ1-2, with 8 bases identical to TRBD1. Germline lookup yields CDR1 SGHVS and CDR2 FNYEAQ. J gave up 5 bases and V 8 bases, and 13 bases lay outside the gene matches. The CDR3 consists of 15 residues. The DNA for the CDR3 is TGTGCCAGCTCGGACAGGGAGTATAATTCTTATGGCTACACCTTC. Encoded protein: CASSDREYNSYGYTF.

This clonotype was detected only a few times. The CDR3 protein is CSLQLTGATDTQYF. The CDR3 region has the DNA TGCAGCTTACAGCTGACAGGGGCGACAGATACGCAGTATTTT. This chain joins TRBV29-1 and TRBJ2-3, with 8 nucleotides matching TRBD1. Trimming cost V 8 bases and J 3 bases; bases outside gene matches: 10. Per germline, CDR1 SQVTM and CDR2 ANQGSEA. The CDR3 totals 14 residues.

This clonotype was recorded a few times. The chain links TRBV7-2 to TRBJ2-7; TRBD1 might be the D (6 bases). The CDR3 length is 14 residues. Germline loops: CDR1 SGHTA, CDR2 FQGNSA. Deletions cut 2 bases from V and 0 bases from J, with 8 bases between. CDR3 loop: CASSLQDSSYEQYF. The CDR3 DNA follows: TGTGCCAGCAGCTTACAGGACAGCTCCTACGAGCAGTACTTC. Together with reference TRBV7-2 and TRBJ2-7, the CDR3 gives the full variable domain: GAGVSQSPSNKVTEKGKDVELRCDPISGHTALYWYRQSLGQGLEFLIYFQGNSAPDKSGLPSDRFSAERTGGSVSTLTIQRTQQEDSAVYLCASSLQDSSYEQYFGPGTRLTVT.

This CDR3 is CASSFGLAGGPSTDTQYF. DNA for the CDR3: TGTGCCAGCAGCTTCGGACTAGCGGGGGGCCCTAGCACAGATACGCAGTATTTT. The J gene is TRBJ2-3, the V gene TRBV7-2, with TRBD2 matching over 14 bases. CDR3 length: 18 amino acids. With 3 bases clipped from V and 0 bases from J, the junction kept 5 bases outside the gene matches. Per germline, CDR1 SGHTA and CDR2 FQGNSA.

The CDR3 loop reads CASSPLDVARLGGIQYF. In nucleotides, the CDR3 is TGTGCCAGCTCACCTCTTGATGTTGCGCGTCTGGGGGGCATTCAGTACTTC. The chain recombines TRBV18 with TRBJ2-7, with D possibly being TRBD2 (6 bases). The DNA end is more similar to TRBJ2-4, so the J call may be wrong. The CDR3 spans 17 residues. Per germline, CDR1 KGHSH and CDR2 LQKENI.

Comment on this clonotype: The CDR3 end shows no conserved phenylalanine or tryptophan, and so a read error is likely. The V gene is TRBV29-1, the J gene TRBJ2-3, with D uncertain. With 6 bases removed from V and 6 bases from J, the gap between germline ends came to 13 bases. This CDR3 spans 12 amino acids. Germline V gene data show CDR1 as SQVTM and CDR2 as ANQGSEA. The CDR3 nucleotides are TGCAGCGTAGAAACCCTGGTGGATACGCAGTATTAT. Translating it yields CSVETLVDTQYY.

The CDR3 spells CSASPSGESYEQYF. The CDR3 DNA follows: TGCAGTGCTTCCCCTAGCGGGGAATCCTACGAGCAGTACTTC. V usage is TRBV20-1 and J usage is TRBJ2-7; 9 bases fit TRBD2. The germline CDR1 and CDR2 sequences are DFQATT and SNEGSKA (reference sequence). The ends lost 5 bases at V and 1 base at J; junction bases unmatched: 6. This CDR3 spans 14 amino acids.

This chain connects TRBV27 to TRBJ2-7; D may match TRBD1 or TRBD2 (5 bases each). Trimming cost V 9 bases and J 0 bases, with 12 bases left between them. This CDR3 contains 13 residues. Germline values: CDR1 MNHEY, CDR2 SMNVEV (reference sequence). The CDR3 here is CASMGTDSYEQYF. As DNA, the CDR3 is TGTGCCAGTATGGGGACCGACTCCTACGAGCAGTACTTC.

The chain joins TRBV20-1 to TRBJ2-5; possibly TRBD2 for D (7 bases). The CDR3 covers 15 residues. Trimming removed 3 bases at V and 0 bases at J, with 14 bases between. Germline-derived CDR1 and CDR2 are DFQATT and SNEGSKA (reference sequence). The CDR3 nucleotides are TGCAGTGCTAGGAAGGGGGGGGAGTACCAAGAGACCCAGTACTTC. This translates into CSARKGGEYQETQYF.